This T cell receptor beta chain derives from a study of T cell clonality in common variable immunodeficiency (dated by TCRdb to the mid-2010s). Taken from cysteine to phenylalanine, the CDR3 has 18 residues. Part of the CDR3 DNA is given, 45 bases translated from base 1. Germline trimming amounts to 5 bases on V and 2 bases on J, with 14 as the count of junction bases outside the gene matches. The germline V gene (reference sequence) sets CDR1 to LNHDA and CDR2 to SQIVND. At least ten counts were recorded for this clone. It has no known antigen specificity. The read falls 3 residues short of the CDR3 end, and the missing part is taken from the germline J gene. Predominantly Caucasian heritage was noted among both the CVID patients and the healthy controls. Heparinized peripheral whole blood samples of about 4.5 to 8.5 ml were obtained from each donor. Genomic DNA from adults with common variable immune deficiency (CVID) and from healthy adult controls was used for sequencing of TCRbeta CDR3 repertoires. The control group was made up of roughly 22 healthy adult volunteers (around 10 male and approximately twelve female) whose ages ranged from roughly 20 to 75 years, with a mean age of approximately 31. Diluted blood was density-centrifuged over Hypaque 1077 or Ficoll-Paque to isolate peripheral blood mononuclear cells. Unsorted mononuclear cells served as the source of genomic DNA, which was extracted either by Qiagen column purification or by a centrifugation-based method.

The research as a whole found: TCRbeta clonality was higher in CVID subjects than in healthy controls (t-test p = 0.018), and the increase was most characteristic of about a third of subjects. It was noted by the authors that sequencing of the repertoires of T cell subpopulations would be needed to clarify the cause of the increased clonality in CVID. Even though DNA input was equal, the average per sample came to about 81,820 unique sequences for controls compared with around 32,000 for CVID samples. Differences among patients in the CVID cohort limited the correlations between repertoire features and clinical complications. CVID TCRbeta sequences were reported to have fewer deletions and N-nucleotide insertions and to lack highly modified clones with 13 or more V deletions. CVID subjects shared fewer TCRbeta clones with each other than healthy controls did (p < 0.0001).

CVID samples and control samples contributed equivalent amounts of genomic DNA as sequencing input. For every sample, a 60 bp segment covering the rearranged TCRbeta CDR3 region was amplified and then sequenced. TCRbeta amplification used the immunoSEQ assay, a bias-corrected multiplex PCR with high-throughput sequencing. Concerning the study's data processing: Every unique nucleotide sequence counted as a clone and was annotated with V, D and J genes, copy number and frequency. Sequences were labeled productive if in frame, and non-productive if out of frame or containing stop codons. As previously described, clonality was computed from Shannon's entropy. Mean CDR3 Kyte-Doolittle hydropathy was derived from the predicted amino acid sequences of productive clones. The R hclust function was used to hierarchically cluster scaled V gene usage with Manhattan distance and complete linkage. Sharing of clones by CDR3 amino acid sequence was evaluated by resampling 12 repertoires per group over 100 rounds. The repertoires were searched for around 75 published EBV-specific and fewer than 250 published CMV-specific TCRbeta sequences. After a couple of CVID samples that produced fewer than 10,000 sequences were dropped from the analysis, 35 to 50 CVID repertoires remained. TCRdb retrieved this table from immuneACCESS and kept in-frame rearrangements only. Not all clones are present; in checked studies, unresolved V genes account for under half, and no reason is known for the remainder. V and J calls and clone size come straight from that table; D and trimming were deduced from the DNA. The table shows about 74,000 clones here, with no singletons. The ten top clones hold approximately 0.84% of the sample.

Here the chain combines TRBV19 and TRBJ1-5; the junction holds 8 bases that match TRBD1. Sequenced sample: peripheral blood mononuclear cells. The origin of this receptor is a person between 18 and 69 years old in good health. The sequenced part of the CDR3 DNA is TGTGCCAGTAGTCTAGGTCCCGGACAGGGAACAGGCAATCAGCCC. This translates into CASSLGPGQGTGNQP. The entire CDR3 protein is CASSLGPGQGTGNQPQHF. With the portions outside the CDR3 filled from the reference TRBV19 and TRBJ1-5 genes, the complete variable region becomes DGGITQSPKYLFRKEGQNVTLSCEQNLNHDAMYWYRQDPGQGLRLIYYSQIVNDFQKGDIAEGYSVSREKKESFPLTVTSAQKNPTAFYLCASSLGPGQGTGNQPQHFGDGTRLSIL.